This entry lists 15 T cell receptor beta chains sequenced from one sample in a study of shared T cell receptors in the human thymus. TCRdb's copy holds only in-frame clones and misses some; the assay was immunoSEQ multiplex PCR. The sample contains about 380,000 clones, more than 85% of which appear only once. The sample consisted of thymocytes. Source of these receptors: a human donor.

This chain joins TRBV4-1 and TRBJ2-3, with D tentatively TRBD2 (7 bases). This CDR3 spans 16 amino acids. Germline V gives CDR1 MGHRA, CDR2 YSYEKL. Deletions cut 4 bases from V and 5 bases from J, with 19 bases between. CDR3 region: CASSPPTMRGRDTQYF. The CDR3, as DNA: TGCGCCAGCAGCCCCCCCACGATGCGGGGGCGAGATACGCAGTATTTT.

The chain employs TRBV15 and TRBJ2-1; 14 bases are shared with TRBD2. The CDR3 consists of 17 residues. CDR1 is LNHNV and CDR2 is YYDKDF in the germline V gene (reference sequence). Losses at the gene ends were 0 bases for V and 14 bases for J; bases not matched to a gene: 12. Written as DNA, the CDR3 is TGTGCCACCAGCAGAGATAGGACTAGCGGGAGGTCCTCCCGGGAGTTCTTC. Translating gives CATSRDRTSGRSSREFF.

The chain uses TRBV7-9 and TRBJ2-3; 9 bases match TRBD2. V lost 0 bases and J lost 6; bases outside the gene matches: 7. Germline V gene data show CDR1 as SEHNR and CDR2 as FQNEAQ (reference sequence). The length of the CDR3 is 16 residues. CDR3 loop: CASSLAGSGSRDTQYF. DNA of the CDR3: TGTGCCAGCAGCTTAGCCGGTAGCGGGAGCCGGGATACGCAGTATTTT. Complete variable domain (other parts from reference TRBV7-9 and TRBJ2-3): DTGVSQNPRHKITKRGQNVTFRCDPISEHNRLYWYRQTLGQGPEFLTYFQNEAQLEKSRLLSDRFSAERPKGSFSTLEIQRTEQGDSAMYLCASSLAGSGSRDTQYFGPGTRLTVL.

The rearrangement uses TRBV27 and TRBJ1-5; perhaps TRBD1 as D (6 bases). This CDR3 is built from 15 residues. With 6 bases removed from V and 3 bases from J, the gap between germline ends came to 15 bases. CDR1 and CDR2 from the germline V gene are MNHEY and SMNVEV (reference sequence). The DNA of the CDR3 is TGTGCCAGCAGGCCGTCCGGACAGATCAATCAGCCCCAGCATTTT. Amino acid sequence: CASRPSGQINQPQHF.

The V call is TRBV20-1, the J call TRBJ1-1; D gene unclear. The CDR3 length is 11 residues. The V end was cut by 1 base, the J end by 8 bases, with 8 bases between. Germline V gene lookup returns CDR1 DFQATT and CDR2 SNEGSKA (reference sequence). CDR3: CSARAGPEAFF. CDR3 nucleotides: TGCAGTGCTAGAGCCGGCCCCGAAGCTTTCTTT.

The chain is built from TRBV14 and TRBJ1-3; D gene uncertain. With 1 base removed from V and 0 bases from J, the gap between germline ends came to 4 bases. Germline V CDR1 and CDR2: SGHDN, FVKESK. The CDR3 is made up of 14 amino acids. The CDR3 spells CASSQGGSGNTIYF. Written as DNA, the CDR3 is TGTGCCAGCAGCCAAGGGGGCTCTGGAAACACCATATATTTT.

The rearrangement links TRBV7-2 to TRBJ2-1; perhaps TRBD1 as D (6 bases). The CDR3 spans 13 residues. Looked up from germline, CDR1 is SGHTA and CDR2 is FQGNSA. V gave up 4 bases and J gave up 2 bases, with 6 bases separating them. The CDR3 DNA sequence: TGTGCCAGCAGCTGGGGGCCCTACAATGAGCAGTTCTTC. This codes for CASSWGPYNEQFF.

The gene calls are TRBV27 and TRBJ1-4, with D tentatively TRBD1 (6 bases). Germline CDR1 is MNHEY and CDR2 is SMNVEV (reference sequence). The CDR3 contains 15 residues. The ends were cut back, 3 bases at V and 1 base at J, with 9 bases in the middle. The CDR3 DNA sequence: TGTGCCAGCAGTTTCGGACAGCTAACTAATGAAAAACTGTTTTTT. This gives the protein CASSFGQLTNEKLFF.

J is TRBJ2-7 and V is TRBV30, with D unclear. There are 15 residues in the CDR3. Trimming cost V 2 bases and J 3 bases, with 17 bases left between them. Germline lookup yields CDR1 GTSNPN and CDR2 SVGIG (reference sequence). The CDR3 DNA is TGTGCCTGGAGTCCCCCGCACAGTATCCTCTACGAGCAGTACTTC. It specifies CAWSPPHSILYEQYF.

This clone showed up just a few times. V gene TRBV27 combines with J gene TRBJ2-1; D unclear. The CDR3 has 16 residues. The V end lost 7 bases, the J end lost 6 bases, and 22 bases lay between the germline ends. Germline CDR1 is MNHEY and CDR2 is SMNVEV (reference sequence). The CDR3 spells CASTARSRAWVNEQFF. In nucleotides, the CDR3 is TGTGCCAGCACCGCAAGGAGTAGGGCCTGGGTCAATGAGCAGTTCTTC.

V usage is TRBV25-1 and J usage is TRBJ2-7; D unclear. CDR1 is MGHDK and CDR2 is SYGVNS in the germline V gene. This CDR3 spans 12 amino acids. Deletions cut 3 bases from V and 4 bases from J, with 7 bases between. The CDR3 sequence: CASSEIGYEQYF. CDR3 in DNA: TGTGCCAGCAGTGAGATCGGGTACGAGCAGTACTTC.

The chain uses TRBV7-2 and TRBJ2-7; D may be TRBD1 or TRBD2 (5 bases each). This CDR3 contains 13 residues. The V gene lost 4 bases and the J gene lost 7 bases, with 14 bases spanning the gap. Germline values: CDR1 SGHTA, CDR2 FQGNSA. CDR3 protein: CASSSQDPGEQYF. CDR3 DNA: TGTGCCAGCAGCTCACAGGACCCGGGGGAGCAGTACTTC.

This chain links TRBV5-6 with TRBJ2-1; 9 bases align to TRBD2. CDR3 length equals 17 residues. CDR1 and CDR2 (germline): SGHDT, YYEEEE. V lost 1 base and J lost 0; bases outside the gene matches: 5. This CDR3 reads CASSLRSGRSSYNEQFF. The CDR3 nucleotides read TGTGCCAGCAGCTTGAGAAGCGGGAGGAGCTCCTACAATGAGCAGTTCTTC.

This clone was detected only once. V and J are TRBV18 and TRBJ1-5; D is ambiguous. The V end was cut by 6 bases, the J end by 0 bases, with 6 bases between. Germline CDR1 is KGHSH and CDR2 is LQKENI. CDR3 length: 13 amino acids. The CDR3: CASSLDSNQPQHF. In DNA, the CDR3 is TGTGCCAGCTCTCTGGATAGCAATCAGCCCCAGCATTTT.

The V call is TRBV19, the J call TRBJ2-6, with 10 positions matching TRBD1. This CDR3 is built from 19 residues. In germline, CDR1 is LNHDA, CDR2 SQIVND (reference sequence). The V and J ends lost 6 bases and 0 bases, in that order; junction bases with no gene match: 11. CDR3 residues: CASSLSGTGAASGANVLTF. The CDR3 DNA sequence: TGTGCCAGTAGCCTCTCCGGGACAGGGGCAGCCTCTGGGGCCAACGTCCTGACTTTC.